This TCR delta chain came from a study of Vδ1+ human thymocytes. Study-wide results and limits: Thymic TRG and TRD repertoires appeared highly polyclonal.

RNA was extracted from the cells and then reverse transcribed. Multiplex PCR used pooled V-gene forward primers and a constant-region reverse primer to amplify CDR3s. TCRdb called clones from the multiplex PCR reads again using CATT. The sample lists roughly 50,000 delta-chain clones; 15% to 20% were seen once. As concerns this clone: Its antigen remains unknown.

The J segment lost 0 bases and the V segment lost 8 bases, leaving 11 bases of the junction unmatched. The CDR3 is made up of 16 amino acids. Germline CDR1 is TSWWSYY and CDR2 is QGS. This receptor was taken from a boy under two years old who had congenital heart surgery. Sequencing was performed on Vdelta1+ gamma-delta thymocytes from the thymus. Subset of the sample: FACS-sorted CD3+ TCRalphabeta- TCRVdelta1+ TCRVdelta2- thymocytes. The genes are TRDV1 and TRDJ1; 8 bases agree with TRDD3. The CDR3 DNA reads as TGTGCTCTTAGTGTGGGGATACCCTTGTACACCGATAAACTCATCTTT. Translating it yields CALSVGIPLYTDKLIF.